One and the same sample provided the 13 T cell receptor beta chains below, sequenced in a study of OX40 agonist ivuxolimab in advanced cancers. The method was immunoSEQ multiplex PCR; TCRdb's version includes in-frame clones alone and lacks a portion of them. The sample yields tens of thousands of clones, 82% seen once. This sample comprised CD4+ or CD8+ T cells sorted from blood, obtained in a trial of the OX40 agonist ivuxolimab. The receptors derive from an adult with an advanced solid tumor such as melanoma, head and neck, liver or kidney cancer.

V and J are TRBV9 and TRBJ2-3; tentatively, D is TRBD2 (5 bases). This CDR3 comprises 12 residues. The germline CDR1 and CDR2 sequences are SGDLS and YYNGEE. Trimming removed 4 bases from V and 8 bases from J, with 11 bases in between. DNA for the CDR3: TGTGCCAGCAGCCTAACCGGGGTTACGCAGTATTTT. Amino acid sequence: CASSLTGVTQYF.

This sequence joins TRBV28 and TRBJ2-7, with D perhaps matching TRBD1 (5 bases). The germline V gene encodes CDR1 MDHEN and CDR2 SYDVKM. V lost 6 bases, J lost 0 bases, and 15 bases lay in between. This CDR3 region has 15 residues. The CDR3 spells CASSPAQAHSYEQYV. CDR3 bases: TGTGCCAGCAGCCCCGCACAGGCCCACTCCTACGAGCAGTACGTC.

V is TRBV7-8 and J is TRBJ2-7, with D possibly TRBD1 on 6 matching bases. Germline loops: CDR1 SGHVS, CDR2 FQNEAQ. Trimming stripped 3 bases from V and 0 bases from J, with 9 bases between. The CDR3 has 14 amino acids. The CDR3, as DNA: TGTGCCAGCAGCTTCCGGGACATCTCCTACGAGCAGTACTTC. Its translation is CASSFRDISYEQYF.

The rearrangement links TRBV7-2 to TRBJ2-1; D not certain. The CDR3 has 13 amino acids. V was pared by 6 bases and J by 7 bases, with 13 bases between. The germline CDR1 and CDR2 sequences are SGHTA and FQGNSA. CDR3 region: CASRPHPTNEQFF. The CDR3 DNA is TGTGCCAGCAGACCCCACCCCACTAATGAGCAGTTCTTC.

The V call is TRBV9, the J call TRBJ2-3, with D perhaps TRBD1 or TRBD2 (6 bases each). V was clipped by 4 bases and J by 2 bases, with 17 bases between them. The germline gives CDR1 SGDLS, CDR2 YYNGEE. This CDR3 comprises 16 residues. CDR3 sequence (DNA): TGTGCCAGCAGCCCGGGGGCGGGCACGGCCACAGATACGCAGTATTTT. Translation gives CASSPGAGTATDTQYF.

The rearrangement links TRBV7-8 to TRBJ2-1; D assignment may be TRBD1 or TRBD2 (7 bases each). The CDR3 extends over 16 amino acids. Germline V gene sequence: CDR1 SGHVS, CDR2 FQNEAQ. V lost 5 bases to trimming and J lost 0 bases, with 14 bases between them. CDR3 bases: TGTGCCAGCAGCCCCAGGGGGGGGAGCTCCTACAATGAGCAGTTCTTC. Translated: CASSPRGGSSYNEQFF.

The chain combines TRBV29-1 with TRBJ2-1, with 7 bases matching TRBD1. This CDR3 comprises 13 residues. Germline V lookup: CDR1 SQVTM, CDR2 ANQGSEA. The DNA of the CDR3 is TGCACCGCCGGGGACAGCTCCTACAATGAGCAGTTCTTC. Protein product: CTAGDSSYNEQFF.

This sequence joins TRBV27 and TRBJ2-7; perhaps TRBD1 as D (5 bases). CDR3 size: 15 residues. Germline V lookup: CDR1 MNHEY, CDR2 SMNVEV (reference sequence). V gave up 2 bases and J gave up 0 bases, with 11 bases separating them. The CDR3 nucleotides read TGTGCCAGCAGTTTAAAATTTGACAGCTCCTACGAGCAGTACTTC. Residues: CASSLKFDSSYEQYF.

The gene calls are TRBV30 and TRBJ2-4; D is perhaps TRBD1 (6 bases). This CDR3 spans 15 amino acids. V gave up 0 bases and J gave up 6 bases, with 15 bases separating them. Germline values: CDR1 GTSNPN, CDR2 SVGIG (reference sequence). The CDR3 DNA reads as TGTGCCTGGAGTGTTGGGGGCGCGGTCTCAAACATTCAGTACTTC. This encodes CAWSVGGAVSNIQYF.

This clone was seen once. The chain recombines TRBV7-6 with TRBJ2-3; D is perhaps TRBD2 (5 bases). The CDR3 extends over 14 amino acids. The V end was cut by 5 bases, the J end by 3 bases, with 12 bases between. Germline V lookup: CDR1 SGHVS, CDR2 FNYEAQ. The CDR3 region is CASSRGLETDTQYF. DNA of the CDR3: TGTGCCAGCAGCCGCGGGCTAGAGACAGATACGCAGTATTTT.

The chain is built from TRBV6-1 and TRBJ1-5; D is undetermined. Germline V CDR1 and CDR2: MNHNS, SASEGT. V dropped 4 bases and J dropped 6 bases, with 13 bases sitting between them. CDR3 length equals 14 residues. For the CDR3, the DNA is TGTGCCAGCAGTGGTACCCAGAACCTTCAGCCCCAGCATTTT. Protein sequence: CASSGTQNLQPQHF.

CDR3 sequence (DNA): TGTGCCAGCAGAGTCACATCTTCTAACTATGGCTACACCTTC. This encodes CASRVTSSNYGYTF. The chain carries TRBV6-1 and TRBJ1-2, with no clear D. Trimming removed 6 bases at V and 0 bases at J, with 11 bases between. CDR1 is MNHNS and CDR2 is SASEGT in the germline V gene. The CDR3 has 14 residues.

The chain recombines TRBV5-4 with TRBJ1-6; D remains unclear. V gave up 4 bases and J gave up 6 bases, with 8 bases separating them. Germline-derived CDR1 and CDR2 are SGHNT and YYREEE (reference sequence). The CDR3 runs 13 residues. CDR3: CASSREANSPLHF. The CDR3 bases are TGTGCCAGCAGCCGGGAGGCTAATTCACCCCTCCACTTT.